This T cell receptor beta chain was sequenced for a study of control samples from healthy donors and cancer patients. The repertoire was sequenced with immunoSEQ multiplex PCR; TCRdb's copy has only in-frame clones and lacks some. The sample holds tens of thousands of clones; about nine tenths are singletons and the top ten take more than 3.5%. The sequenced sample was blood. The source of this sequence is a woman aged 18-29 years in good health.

The CDR3 nucleotides are TGTGCCAGCAGCCCACCGAGCGGCACTGAAGCTTTCTTT. Translation gives CASSPPSGTEAFF. This rearrangement joins TRBV7-9 to TRBJ1-1, with no clear D. Trimming removed 5 bases from V and 4 bases from J, with 11 bases in between. The CDR3 loop spans 13 amino acids. Per the germline V gene, CDR1 is SEHNR and CDR2 is FQNEAQ (reference sequence). The complete variable domain, with remaining parts taken from reference TRBV7-9 and TRBJ1-1, reads DTGVSQNPRHKITKRGQNVTFRCDPISEHNRLYWYRQTLGQGPEFLTYFQNEAQLEKSRLLSDRFSAERPKGSFSTLEIQRTEQGDSAMYLCASSPPSGTEAFFGQGTRLTVV.